This T cell receptor (beta chain) was recorded in a study of CD8+CD57+ T cells in acquired aplastic anemia. Study details: Recorded DNA amounts for sorted CD4+ and CD8+ cells had an average of approximately 2.9 ug.

Points on this clonotype: Its specificity is unknown.

Points from the study as a whole: CD8+ Simpson's diversity did not differ significantly between patients and controls. Patients and controls shared just under 30 CD8+ CDR3 sequences, highly expressed in patients.

According to the study, genomic DNA was the template for TCR beta VDJ and CDR3 profiling. One entry per CDR3 protein, called by TCRdb with MiXCR from the reads. The top ten clones hold around a tenth of a sample with about 190,000 distinct CDR3 sequences, 48% of them seen once. Germline CDR1 reads MGHDK; CDR2 reads SYGVNS. Unmatched junction bases numbered 4, after V lost 7 bases and J lost 4 bases. This CDR3 is built from 12 residues. All sequencing subjects had displayed CD8+CD57+ cell expansion on flow cytometry. Sampling of blood occurred while the patients had still received no therapy. Input material: sorted CD4+, CD8+, or CD8+CD57+ T cells (not recorded which) from PBMCs. The receptor was isolated from a human donor with aplastic anemia. The genes are TRBV25-1 and TRBJ2-7; 7 positions agree with TRBD1. Written as DNA, the CDR3 is TGTGCCAGCACCCTGACAGGGTACGAGCAGTACTTC. It is translated as CASTLTGYEQYF.